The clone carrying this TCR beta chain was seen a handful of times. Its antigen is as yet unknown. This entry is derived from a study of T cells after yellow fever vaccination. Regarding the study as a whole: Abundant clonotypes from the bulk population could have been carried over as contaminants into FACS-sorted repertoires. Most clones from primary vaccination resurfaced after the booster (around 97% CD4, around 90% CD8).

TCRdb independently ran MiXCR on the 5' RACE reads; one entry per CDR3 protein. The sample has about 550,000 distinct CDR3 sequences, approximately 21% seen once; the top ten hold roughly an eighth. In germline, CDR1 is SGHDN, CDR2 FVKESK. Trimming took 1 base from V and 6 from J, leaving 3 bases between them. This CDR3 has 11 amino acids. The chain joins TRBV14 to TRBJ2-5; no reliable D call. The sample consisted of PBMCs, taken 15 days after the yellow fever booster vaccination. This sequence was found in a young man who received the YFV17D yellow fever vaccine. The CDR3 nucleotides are TGTGCCAGCAGCCAAGCGAAGACCCAGTACTTC. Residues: CASSQAKTQYF. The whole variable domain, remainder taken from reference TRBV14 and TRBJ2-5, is EAGVTQFPSHSVIEKGQTVTLRCDPISGHDNLYWYRRVMGKEIKFLLHFVKESKQDESGMPNNRFLAERTGGTYSTLKVQPAELEDSGVYFCASSQAKTQYFGPGTRLLVL.